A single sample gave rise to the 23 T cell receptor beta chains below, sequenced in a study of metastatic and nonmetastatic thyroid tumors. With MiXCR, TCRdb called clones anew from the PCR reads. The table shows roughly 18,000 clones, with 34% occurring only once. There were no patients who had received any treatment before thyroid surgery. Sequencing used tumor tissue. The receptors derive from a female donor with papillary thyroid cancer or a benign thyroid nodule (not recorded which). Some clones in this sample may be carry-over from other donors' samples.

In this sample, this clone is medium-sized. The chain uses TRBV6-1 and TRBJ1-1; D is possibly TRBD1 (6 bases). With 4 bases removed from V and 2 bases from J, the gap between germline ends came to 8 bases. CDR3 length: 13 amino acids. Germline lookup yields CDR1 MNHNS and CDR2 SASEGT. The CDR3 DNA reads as TGTGCCAGCAGTGCACAGGGTAACACTGAAGCTTTCTTT. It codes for CASSAQGNTEAFF.

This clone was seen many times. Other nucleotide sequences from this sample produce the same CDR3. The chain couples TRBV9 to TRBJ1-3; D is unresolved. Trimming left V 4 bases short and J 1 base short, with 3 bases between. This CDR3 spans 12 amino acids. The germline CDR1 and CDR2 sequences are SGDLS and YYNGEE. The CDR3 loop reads CASSRSGNTIYF. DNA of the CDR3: TGTGCCAGCAGCAGGTCTGGAAACACCATATATTTT.

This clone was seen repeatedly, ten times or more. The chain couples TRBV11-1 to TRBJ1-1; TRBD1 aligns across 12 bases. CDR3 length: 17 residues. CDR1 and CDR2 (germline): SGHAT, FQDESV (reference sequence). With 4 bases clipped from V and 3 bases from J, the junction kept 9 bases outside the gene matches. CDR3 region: CASSSGQGARLDTEAFF. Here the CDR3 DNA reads TGTGCCAGCAGCTCGGGACAGGGGGCGCGTTTGGACACTGAAGCTTTCTTT.

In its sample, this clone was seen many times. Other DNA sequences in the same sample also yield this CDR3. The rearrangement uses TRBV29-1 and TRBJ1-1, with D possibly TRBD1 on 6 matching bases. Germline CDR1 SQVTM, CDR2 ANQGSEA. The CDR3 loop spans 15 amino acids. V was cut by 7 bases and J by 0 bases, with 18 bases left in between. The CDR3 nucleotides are TGCAGCGGGGGGGCAGGGTGGGCCATGAACACTGAAGCTTTCTTT. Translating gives CSGGAGWAMNTEAFF.

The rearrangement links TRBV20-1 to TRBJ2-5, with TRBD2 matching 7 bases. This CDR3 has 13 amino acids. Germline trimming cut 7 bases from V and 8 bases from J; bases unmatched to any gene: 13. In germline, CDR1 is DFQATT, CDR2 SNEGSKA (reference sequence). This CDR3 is CSVPSAAGDTQYF. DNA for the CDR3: TGCAGTGTCCCCTCGGCGGCGGGGGATACCCAGTACTTC.

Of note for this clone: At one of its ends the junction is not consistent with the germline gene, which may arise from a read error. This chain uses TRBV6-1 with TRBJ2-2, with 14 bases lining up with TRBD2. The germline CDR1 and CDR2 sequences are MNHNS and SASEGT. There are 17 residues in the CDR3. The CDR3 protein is CARSATSGRAGTGELFF. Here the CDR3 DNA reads TGTGCCAGAAGTGCGACTAGCGGGAGGGCTGGCACCGGGGAGCTGTTTTTT.

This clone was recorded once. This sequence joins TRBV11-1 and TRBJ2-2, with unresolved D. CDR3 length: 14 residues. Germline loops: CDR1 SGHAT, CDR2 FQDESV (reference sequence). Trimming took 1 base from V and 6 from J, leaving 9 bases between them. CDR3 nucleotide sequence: TGTGCCAGCAGCTTAGGTATGGTCGCCGGGGAGCTGTTTTTT. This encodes CASSLGMVAGELFF.

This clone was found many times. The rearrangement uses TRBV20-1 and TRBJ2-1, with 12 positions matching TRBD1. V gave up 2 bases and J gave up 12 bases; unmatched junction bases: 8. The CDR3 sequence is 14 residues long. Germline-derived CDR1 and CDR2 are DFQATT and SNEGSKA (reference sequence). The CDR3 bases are TGCAGTGCTAGACCAGGGACAGGGGGCAGGAGGCAGTTCTTC. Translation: CSARPGTGGRRQFF.

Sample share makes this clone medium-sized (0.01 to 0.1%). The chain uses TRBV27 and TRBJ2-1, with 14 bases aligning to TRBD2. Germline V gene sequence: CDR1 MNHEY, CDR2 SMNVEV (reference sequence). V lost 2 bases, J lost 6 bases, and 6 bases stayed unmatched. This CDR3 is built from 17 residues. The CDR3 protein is CASSLRGLAGGSNEQFF. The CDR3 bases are TGTGCCAGCAGTTTACGTGGACTAGCGGGAGGCTCCAATGAGCAGTTCTTC.

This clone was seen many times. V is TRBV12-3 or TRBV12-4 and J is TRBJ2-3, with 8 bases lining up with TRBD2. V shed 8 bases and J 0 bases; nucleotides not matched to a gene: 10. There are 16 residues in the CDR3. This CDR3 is CASQRFSGTSTDTQYF. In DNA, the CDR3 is TGTGCCAGCCAGCGATTTAGCGGGACTAGCACAGATACGCAGTATTTT.

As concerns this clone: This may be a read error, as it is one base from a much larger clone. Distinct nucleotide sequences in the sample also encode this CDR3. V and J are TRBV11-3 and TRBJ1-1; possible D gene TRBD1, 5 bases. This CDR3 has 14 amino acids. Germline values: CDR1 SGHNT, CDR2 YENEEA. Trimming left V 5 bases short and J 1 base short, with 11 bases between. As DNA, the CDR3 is TGTGCCAGCAGCCTCGGGGGACCGAACACTGAAGCTTTCTTT. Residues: CASSLGGPNTEAFF.

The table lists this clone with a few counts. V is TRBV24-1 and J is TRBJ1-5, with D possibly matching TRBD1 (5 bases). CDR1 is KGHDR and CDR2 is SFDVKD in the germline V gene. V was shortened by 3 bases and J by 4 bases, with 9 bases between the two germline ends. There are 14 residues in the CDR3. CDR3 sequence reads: CATSDPGLNQPQHF. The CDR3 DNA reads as TGTGCCACCAGTGATCCGGGGCTTAATCAGCCCCAGCATTTT.

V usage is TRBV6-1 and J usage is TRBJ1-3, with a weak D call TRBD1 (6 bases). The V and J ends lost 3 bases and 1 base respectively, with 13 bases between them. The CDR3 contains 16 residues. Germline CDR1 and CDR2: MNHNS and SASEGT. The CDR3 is CASSETYGQSGNTIYF. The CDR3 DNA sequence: TGTGCCAGCAGTGAGACCTACGGACAGTCTGGAAACACCATATATTTT.

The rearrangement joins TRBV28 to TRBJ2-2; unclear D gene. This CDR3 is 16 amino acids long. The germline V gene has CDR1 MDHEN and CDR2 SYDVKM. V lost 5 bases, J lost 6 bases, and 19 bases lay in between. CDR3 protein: CASSHYRALGAGELFF. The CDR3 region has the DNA TGTGCCAGCAGTCATTACCGGGCATTGGGCGCCGGGGAGCTGTTTTTT.

The CDR3 nucleotides are TGTGCCAGCAGCTTAGCGGTCGGGGTCCAGCCCCAGCATTTT. It translates to CASSLAVGVQPQHF. The chain employs TRBV7-6 and TRBJ1-5; no definite D call. The CDR3 consists of 14 residues. V was cut by 0 bases and J by 7 bases, with 10 bases left in between. Germline lookup yields CDR1 SGHVS and CDR2 FNYEAQ.

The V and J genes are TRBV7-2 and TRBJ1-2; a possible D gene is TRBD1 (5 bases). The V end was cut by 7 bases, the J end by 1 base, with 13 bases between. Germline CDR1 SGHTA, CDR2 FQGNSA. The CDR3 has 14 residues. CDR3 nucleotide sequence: TGTGCCAGCACCGGGGACGGAGATAACTATGGCTACACCTTC. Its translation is CASTGDGDNYGYTF.

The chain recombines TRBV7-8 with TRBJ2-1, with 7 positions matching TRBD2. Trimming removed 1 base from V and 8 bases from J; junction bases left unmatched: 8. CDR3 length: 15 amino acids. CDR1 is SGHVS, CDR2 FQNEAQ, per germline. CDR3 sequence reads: CASSLVGVAGHEQFF. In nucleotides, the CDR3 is TGTGCCAGCAGCTTAGTGGGGGTAGCGGGTCATGAGCAGTTCTTC.

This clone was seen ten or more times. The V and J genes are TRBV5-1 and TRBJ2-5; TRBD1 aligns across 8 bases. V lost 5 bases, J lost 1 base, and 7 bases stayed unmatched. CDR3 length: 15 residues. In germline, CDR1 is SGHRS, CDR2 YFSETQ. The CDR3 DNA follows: TGCGCCAGCAGTTCGTACAGGGGGTCCCAAGAGACCCAGTACTTC. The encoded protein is CASSSYRGSQETQYF. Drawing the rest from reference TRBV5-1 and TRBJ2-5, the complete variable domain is KAGVTQTPRYLIKTRGQQVTLSCSPISGHRSVSWYQQTPGQGLQFLFEYFSETQRNKGNFPGRFSGRQFSNSRSEMNVSTLELGDSALYLCASSSYRGSQETQYFGPGTRLLVL.

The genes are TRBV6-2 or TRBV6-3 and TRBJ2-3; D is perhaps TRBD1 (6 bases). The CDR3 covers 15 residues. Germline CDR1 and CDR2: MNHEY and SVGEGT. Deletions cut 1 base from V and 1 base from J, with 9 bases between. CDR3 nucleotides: TGTGCCAGCAGTTACTTGAGGACAGGCACAGATACGCAGTATTTT. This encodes CASSYLRTGTDTQYF.

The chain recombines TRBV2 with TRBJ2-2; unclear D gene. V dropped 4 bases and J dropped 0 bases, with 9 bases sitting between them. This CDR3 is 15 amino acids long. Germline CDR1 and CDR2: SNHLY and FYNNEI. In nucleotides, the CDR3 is TGTGCCAGCAGTGTAAACAGAGCGAACACCGGGGAGCTGTTTTTT. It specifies CASSVNRANTGELFF. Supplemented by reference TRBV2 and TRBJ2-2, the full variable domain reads EPEVTQTPSHQVTQMGQEVILRCVPISNHLYFYWYRQILGQKVEFLVSFYNNEISEKSEIFDDQFSVERPDGSNFTLKIRSTKLEDSAMYFCASSVNRANTGELFFGEGSRLTVL.

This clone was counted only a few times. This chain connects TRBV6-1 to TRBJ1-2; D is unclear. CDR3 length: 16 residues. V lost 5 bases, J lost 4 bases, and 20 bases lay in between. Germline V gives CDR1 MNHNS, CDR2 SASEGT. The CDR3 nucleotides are TGTGCCAGCAGTTCCGTCGGAGGGCACGGCTCCTATGGCTACACCTTC. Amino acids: CASSSVGGHGSYGYTF.

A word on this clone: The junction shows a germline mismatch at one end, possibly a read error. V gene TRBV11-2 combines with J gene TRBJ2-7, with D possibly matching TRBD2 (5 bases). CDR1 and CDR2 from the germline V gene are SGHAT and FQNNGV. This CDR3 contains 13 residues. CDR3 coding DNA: TGTGCCAGCAGCCGGGATTTCTTTTACGAGCAGTGCTTC. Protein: CASSRDFFYEQCF.

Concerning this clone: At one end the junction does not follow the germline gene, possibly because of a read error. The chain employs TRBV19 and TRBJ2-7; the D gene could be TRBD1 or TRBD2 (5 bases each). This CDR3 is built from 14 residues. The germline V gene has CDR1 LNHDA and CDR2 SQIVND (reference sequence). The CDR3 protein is CASSIPGRVTERYF. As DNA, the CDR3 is TGTGCCAGTAGTATCCCGGGACGTGTCACCGAGCGGTACTTC.